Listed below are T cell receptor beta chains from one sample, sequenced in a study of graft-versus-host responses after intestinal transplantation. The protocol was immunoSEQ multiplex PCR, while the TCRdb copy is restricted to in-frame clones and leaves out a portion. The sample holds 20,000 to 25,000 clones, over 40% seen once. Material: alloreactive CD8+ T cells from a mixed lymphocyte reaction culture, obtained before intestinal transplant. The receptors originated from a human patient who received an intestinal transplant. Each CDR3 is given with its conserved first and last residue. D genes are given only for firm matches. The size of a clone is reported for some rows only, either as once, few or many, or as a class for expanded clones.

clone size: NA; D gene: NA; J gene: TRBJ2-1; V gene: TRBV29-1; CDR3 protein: CSVVGGPYNEQFF; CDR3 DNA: TGCAGCGTTGTCGGGGGCCCGTACAATGAGCAGTTCTTC
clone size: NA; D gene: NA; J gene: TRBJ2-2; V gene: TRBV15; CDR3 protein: CATSPTHTGELFF; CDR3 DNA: TGTGCCACCAGTCCGACTCACACCGGGGAGCTGTTTTTT
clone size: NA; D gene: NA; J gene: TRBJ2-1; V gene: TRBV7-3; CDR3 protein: CASSLTPTNNEQFF; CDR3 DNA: TGTGCCAGCAGCTTAACGCCGACTAACAATGAGCAGTTCTTC
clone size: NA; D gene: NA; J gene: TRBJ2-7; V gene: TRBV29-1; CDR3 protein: CSVETRTYEQYF; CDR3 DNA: TGCAGCGTTGAAACCAGAACCTACGAGCAGTACTTC
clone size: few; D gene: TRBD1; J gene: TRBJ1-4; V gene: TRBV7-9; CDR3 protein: CASSPGGPEKLFF; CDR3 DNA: TGTGCCAGCAGCCCAGGGGGACCTGAAAAACTGTTTTTT
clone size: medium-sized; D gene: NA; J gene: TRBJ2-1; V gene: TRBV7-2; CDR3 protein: CASSLVSGNNEQFF; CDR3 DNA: TGTGCCAGCAGCTTAGTCTCAGGGAACAATGAGCAGTTCTTC
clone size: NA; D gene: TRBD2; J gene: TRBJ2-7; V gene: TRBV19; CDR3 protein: CASSMAGGLYEQYF; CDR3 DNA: TGTGCCAGTAGTATGGCGGGAGGTCTATACGAGCAGTACTTC
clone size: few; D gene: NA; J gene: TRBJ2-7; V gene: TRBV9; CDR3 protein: CASSLTAAGPFYEQYF; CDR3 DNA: TGTGCCAGCAGCCTGACGGCCGCGGGGCCCTTCTACGAGCAGTACTTC
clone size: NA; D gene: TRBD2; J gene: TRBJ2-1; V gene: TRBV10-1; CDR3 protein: CASSEENGRALRYNEQFF; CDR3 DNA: TGCGCCAGCAGTGAAGAAAACGGGAGGGCCCTGAGGTACAATGAGCAGTTCTTC
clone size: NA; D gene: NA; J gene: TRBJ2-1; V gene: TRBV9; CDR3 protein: CASSGFGVIDEQFF; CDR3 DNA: TGTGCCAGCAGCGGATTTGGGGTGATCGATGAGCAGTTCTTC
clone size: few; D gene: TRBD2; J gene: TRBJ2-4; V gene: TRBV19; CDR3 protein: CASSPTSGSSNIQYF; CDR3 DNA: TGTGCCAGTTCCCCCACTAGCGGGAGTAGCAACATTCAGTACTTC
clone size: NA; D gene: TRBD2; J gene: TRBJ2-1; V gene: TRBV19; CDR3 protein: CASTLGGEGRGEQFF; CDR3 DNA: TGTGCCAGTACCCTCGGGGGGGAGGGCCGGGGTGAGCAGTTCTTC
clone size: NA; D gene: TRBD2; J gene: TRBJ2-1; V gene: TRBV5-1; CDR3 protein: CASSLGGREYNEQFF; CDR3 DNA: TGCGCCAGCAGCTTGGGCGGGAGGGAATACAATGAGCAGTTCTTC
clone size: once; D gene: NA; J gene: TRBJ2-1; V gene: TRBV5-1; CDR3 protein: CASSLRGTGEQFF; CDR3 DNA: TGCGCCAGCAGCTTGAGAGGCACCGGTGAGCAGTTCTTC
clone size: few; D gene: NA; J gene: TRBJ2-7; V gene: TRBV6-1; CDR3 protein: CASTGYEQYF; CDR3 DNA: TGTGCCAGCACTGGCTACGAGCAGTACTTC
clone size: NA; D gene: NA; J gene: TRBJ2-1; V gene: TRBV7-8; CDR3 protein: CASSLVWWDQGHNEQFF; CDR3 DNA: TGTGCCAGCAGCTTAGTGTGGTGGGACCAGGGGCACAATGAGCAGTTCTTC
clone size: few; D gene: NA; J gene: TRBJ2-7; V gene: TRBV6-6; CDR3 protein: CASSSTSVNEQYF; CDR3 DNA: TGTGCCAGCAGTTCAACTTCGGTCAACGAGCAGTACTTC
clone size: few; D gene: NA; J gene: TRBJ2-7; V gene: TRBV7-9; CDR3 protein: CASSRLVPYEQYF; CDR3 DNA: TGTGCCAGCAGCCGGTTGGTCCCCTACGAGCAGTACTTC
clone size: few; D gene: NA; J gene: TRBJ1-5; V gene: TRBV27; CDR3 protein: CAKRGSNQPQHF; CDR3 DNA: TGTGCCAAGAGGGGAAGCAATCAGCCCCAGCATTTT
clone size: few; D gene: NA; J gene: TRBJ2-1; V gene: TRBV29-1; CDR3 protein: CSFSGTMYEQFF; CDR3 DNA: TGCAGCTTCTCCGGGACCATGTATGAGCAGTTCTTC
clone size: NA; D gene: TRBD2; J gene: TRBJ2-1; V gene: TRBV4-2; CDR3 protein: CASSPNPGLAGRNEQFF; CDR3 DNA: TGTGCCAGCAGCCCAAATCCGGGACTAGCGGGAAGGAATGAGCAGTTCTTC
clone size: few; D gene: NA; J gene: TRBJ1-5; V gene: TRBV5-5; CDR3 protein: CASRGQSNSNQPQHF; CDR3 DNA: TGTGCCAGCAGGGGGCAAAGCAATAGCAATCAGCCCCAGCATTTT
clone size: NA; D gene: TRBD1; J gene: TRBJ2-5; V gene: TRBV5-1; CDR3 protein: CASSWGQGATETQYF; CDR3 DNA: TGCGCCAGCAGCTGGGGACAGGGGGCAACGGAGACCCAGTACTTC
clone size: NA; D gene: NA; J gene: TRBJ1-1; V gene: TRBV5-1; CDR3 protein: CASSSRTENTEAFF; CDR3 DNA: TGCGCCAGCAGCTCAAGGACAGAGAACACTGAAGCTTTCTTT
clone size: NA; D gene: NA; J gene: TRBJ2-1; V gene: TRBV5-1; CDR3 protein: CASSLAGESSYNEQFF; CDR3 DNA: TGCGCCAGCAGCTTGGCCGGGGAAAGCTCCTACAATGAGCAGTTCTTC
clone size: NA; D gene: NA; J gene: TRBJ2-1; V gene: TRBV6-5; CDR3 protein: CASKLPQNAIGEQFF; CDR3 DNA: TGTGCCAGCAAACTCCCCCAAAATGCGATCGGTGAGCAGTTCTTC
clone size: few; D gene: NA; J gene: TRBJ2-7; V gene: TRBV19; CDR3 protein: CASSTSTSFDEQYF; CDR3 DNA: TGTGCCAGTAGTACCTCGACTAGTTTCGACGAGCAGTACTTC
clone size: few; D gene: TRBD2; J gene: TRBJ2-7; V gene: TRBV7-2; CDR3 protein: CASSSPAGGYEQYF; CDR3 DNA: TGTGCCAGCAGCTCCCCAGCGGGAGGCTACGAGCAGTACTTC
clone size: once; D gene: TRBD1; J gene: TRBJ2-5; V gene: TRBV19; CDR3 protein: CASSSSGTGGAKTQYF; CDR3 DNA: TGTGCCAGTAGTTCTTCCGGGACAGGGGGCGCAAAGACCCAGTACTTC
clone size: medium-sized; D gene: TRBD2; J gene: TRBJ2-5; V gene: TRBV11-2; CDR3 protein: CASSRRGGGGYQETQYF; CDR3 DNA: TGTGCCAGCAGCAGGCGTGGCGGGGGGGGCTACCAAGAGACCCAGTACTTC
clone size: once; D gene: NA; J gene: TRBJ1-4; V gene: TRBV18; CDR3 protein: CASSQLQAFNEKLFF; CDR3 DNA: TGTGCCAGCTCACAGTTGCAGGCCTTCAATGAAAAACTGTTTTTT
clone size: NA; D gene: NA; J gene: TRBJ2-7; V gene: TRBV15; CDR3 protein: CATSRVSLGGYEQYF; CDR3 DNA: TGTGCCACCAGCAGAGTATCCCTAGGAGGTTACGAGCAGTACTTC
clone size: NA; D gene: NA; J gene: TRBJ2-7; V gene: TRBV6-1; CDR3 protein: CASSQAVLYEQYF; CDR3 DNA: TGTGCCAGCAGTCAAGCCGTACTCTACGAGCAGTACTTC
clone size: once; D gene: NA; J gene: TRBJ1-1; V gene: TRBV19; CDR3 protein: CASSMQGVNTEAFF; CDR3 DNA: TGTGCCAGTAGTATGCAGGGAGTGAACACTGAAGCTTTCTTT
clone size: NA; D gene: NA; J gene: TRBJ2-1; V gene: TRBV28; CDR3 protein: CASGGGEQFF; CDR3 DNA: TGTGCCAGCGGGGGTGGTGAGCAGTTCTTC
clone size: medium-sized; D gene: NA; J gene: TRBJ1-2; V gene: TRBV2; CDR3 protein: CASSEASNGGTGRNTF; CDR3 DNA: TGTGCCAGCAGTGAAGCCTCAAACGGGGGGACGGGGAGGAACACCTTC